Included here is one T cell receptor (beta chain) sequence, with context. No cognate antigen has been identified for it. No quality values exist for individual bases; no much larger clone is one base distant. The sample is drawn from a study of PD-1 blockade in classical Hodgkin lymphoma (dated by TCRdb to the early 2020s). For context, the study as a whole: A peripheral blood immune signature of response to PD-1 blockade in classical Hodgkin lymphoma was defined using TCR beta sequencing and CyTOF. Study-wide findings and limitations: Baseline TCR diversity was reported as lower in newly diagnosed patients than in healthy donors, and lower still in relapsed/refractory patients. Only a single clinical trial cohort was studied, and what caused the repertoire differences, possibly disease activity or prior therapy, remained undefined.

CDR1 and CDR2 are drawn from the germline V gene: SNHLY, FYNNEI. The CDR3 contains 12 residues, cysteine and phenylalanine counted. Just CDR3 DNA is preserved here, 36 bases in frame from base 1. A distance of 9 bases separates the germline ends of V and J, which lose 6 bases and 5 bases respectively. Genomic DNA was isolated using the Qiagen DNeasy kit from unsorted PBMCs as well as from negatively selected CD4+ and CD8+ fractions. TCR beta CDR3 regions were subjected to amplification by immunoSEQ multiplex PCR with primers that anneal to V and J segments. A synthetic immune receptor repertoire was used to minimize amplification bias, and any residual bias was removed computationally once sequencing was done. As for how the authors treated the data: Custom Python scripts were used to quantify repertoire diversity as the Shannon entropy index. Unsorted, CD4+ and CD8+ repertoires were examined separately, except in combined analyses, for which CD4+ and CD8+ sequences were merged in silico. TCRdb stores this immuneACCESS table with in-frame sequences only. Part of the clones is absent; in the studies checked, under half of the shortfall reflects unresolved V genes, and no reason is known for the rest. The V and J calls and clone size were taken over from that table, and D and trimming were inferred from the DNA. This sample holds 25,000 to 35,000 clones; around 94% were observed only once. The top ten hold 2% to 2.5% of the sample.

Sample time point, as interpreted from the label and publication: newly diagnosed, previously untreated cHL patient sample. As a comparison group for the relapsed/refractory trial patients, PBMCs were sequenced from patients with newly diagnosed, previously untreated classical Hodgkin lymphoma. Peripheral blood was collected in 8 mL Vacutainer Cell Preparation Tubes, from which PBMCs were isolated by centrifugation and then cryopreserved. The chain uses TRBV2 and TRBJ2-3; the D region possibly corresponds to TRBD1 (6 bases align). This receptor was taken from a human donor with classical Hodgkin lymphoma. Sequencing was carried out using peripheral blood mononuclear cells (PBMCs). This receptor carries the CDR3 CASSRGIDTQYF. In nucleotides, the sequence is TGTGCCAGCAGCAGGGGTATAGATACGCAGTATTTT.